The clone carrying this TCR beta chain was detected a few times. The record originates from a study of patients and donors after allogeneic stem cell transplantation. In TCRdb, the RT-PCR reads were re-called with MiXCR into one record per CDR3 protein. The table shows about a million distinct CDR3 sequences, with over 15% occurring only once. CDR1 and CDR2 (germline): MNHEY, SVGAGI. The CDR3 is 13 amino acids. Trimming pared 0 bases from V and 1 base from J, leaving 3 bases between. This receptor was obtained from a human donor who was either an allogeneic HSCT recipient or a stem cell or donor lymphocyte infusion donor (not recorded which). It is not recorded whose cells these are; they may come from a transplant donor. Sequencing used blood, either unsorted or a sorted T cell fraction (not recorded which). The chain uses TRBV6-5 and TRBJ1-1, with no clear D. For the CDR3, the DNA is TGTGCCAGCAGTTACTCGACGAACACTGAAGCTTTCTTT. Encoded protein: CASSYSTNTEAFF.